This TCR beta chain was identified in a study of cytomegalovirus exposure and HLA in healthy donors (dated by TCRdb to 2017 to 2019). Regarding the research as a whole: According to a later analysis, one platform produced both the 110 or so validation repertoires and the 730 or so repertoires of the first cohort. The study was designed to test whether signatures of past pathogen exposure could be identified by cataloging public T cell receptors. In addition to the first cohort of hundreds of subjects, a separate validation cohort of 130 or so different subjects was used. The study combined high-throughput TCR immunosequencing, statistical association of individual TCRs with disease status, and machine learning to predict cytomegalovirus infection status.

The CDR3 has 12 amino acids, counting the end cysteine and phenylalanine. Only the CDR3 portion is preserved as DNA: 36 bases, with reading frame beginning at the first base. Looking up the germline V gene yields CDR1 SGHRS and CDR2 YFSETQ. A distance of 10 bases separates the germline ends of V and J, which lose 4 bases and 5 bases respectively. This clone was observed a single time. Which antigen it targets is not known. The sample holds no much larger clone one base away, and base qualities are not on file. Findings and caveats that apply to the study as a whole: In both the original and validation cohorts, the classifier was reported to diagnose cytomegalovirus status with high specificity and sensitivity. The study gave a list of under 200 TCR beta chains associated with cytomegalovirus. A few of the identified cytomegalovirus-associated TCR beta chains were confirmed in vitro to be specific for cytomegalovirus antigens. Of the cluster scores, roughly 95% were above 0 in a later analysis, which found that TCRs clustered in the first cohort also tended to co-occur in the 110 or so validation repertoires. Across donors, most TCR sequences were observed very rarely, whereas some public TCRs were present in many individuals. It was suggested by the authors that the approach could potentially be generalized to other disease states and immunological phenotypes. The validation cohort had no HLA typing available for a later analysis, so co-occurrence within that cohort was assessed over all 120 or so repertoires.

Separate from the roughly 650-subject first cohort, the validation cohort of some 130 subjects was the group to which the donors belonged. Library generation was performed with the immunoSEQ multiplex PCR assay. As for the original processing: A statistical classification framework was developed to diagnose cytomegalovirus status using the catalog of TCR beta chain sequences. TCRdb stores this immuneACCESS table with in-frame sequences only. Part of the clones is absent; in the studies checked, under half of the shortfall reflects unresolved V genes, and no reason is known for the rest. V and J calls and clone size are as listed in that table; D and trimming were resolved from the DNA. This sample gives over 100,000 clones in total; roughly 90% of them show up just once. The top ten clonotypes cover 6% to 7% of the sample.

This clonotype originated in a woman aged 18-30 years in good health and CMV-seropositive. This receptor chain uses TRBV5-1 and TRBJ2-7; matching of 6 bases hints at TRBD1 as the D gene. The specimen sequenced was PBMCs. The DNA sequence is given as TGCGCCAGCAGCAACCACAGGGACGAGCAGTACTTC. Its product reads: CASSNHRDEQYF.